This passage covers 23 T cell receptor beta chains from one sample sequenced in a study of response to subunit inactivated influenza vaccine. TCRdb reanalysed the RT-PCR reads using MiXCR and keeps one entry per CDR3 protein. The table records approximately 570,000 distinct CDR3 sequences, approximately 7.7% of them present only once. Sequencing was performed on PBMCs from blood, taken about 24 months after vaccination. The receptors stem from a man between 50 and 69 years old who received an inactivated influenza vaccine.

The J gene is TRBJ2-1, the V gene TRBV12-3 or TRBV12-4; no clear D. The CDR3 spans 13 residues. Trimming removed 6 bases at V and 4 bases at J, with 10 bases between. CDR3: CASSKLDYNEQFF. DNA for the CDR3: TGTGCCAGCAGCAAGCTAGATTACAATGAGCAGTTCTTC.

In this sample, this clonotype turned up a few times. The chain combines TRBV12-3 or TRBV12-4 with TRBJ1-4; 9 positions agree with TRBD1. This CDR3 contains 15 residues. With V trimmed by 6 bases and J by 3 bases, 5 bases remained unmatched. CDR3: CASRDRGRPNEKLFF. The CDR3 bases are TGTGCCAGCAGGGACAGGGGCCGGCCTAATGAAAAACTGTTTTTT.

This chain uses TRBV9 with TRBJ2-1, with D unresolved. The germline V gene encodes CDR1 SGDLS and CDR2 YYNGEE. Trimming removed 0 bases from V and 2 bases from J, with 6 bases in between. This CDR3 comprises 14 residues. CDR3 sequence: CASSVGSTYNEQFF. The CDR3 region has the DNA TGTGCCAGCAGCGTAGGGTCTACCTACAATGAGCAGTTCTTC. Full variable domain (rest looked up from reference TRBV9 and TRBJ2-1): DSGVTQTPKHLITATGQRVTLRCSPRSGDLSVYWYQQSLDQGLQFLIQYYNGEERAKGNILERFSAQQFPDLHSELNLSSLELGDSALYFCASSVGSTYNEQFFGPGTRLTVL.

The chain uses TRBV7-6 and TRBJ1-5; tentatively, D is TRBD1 (6 bases). Germline V gene sequence: CDR1 SGHVS, CDR2 FNYEAQ. Between the trimmed V and J ends, which lost 5 bases and 7 bases, there was a span of 18 bases. The CDR3 covers 15 residues. The CDR3 is CASSPRAGVGQPQHF. CDR3 bases: TGTGCCAGCAGCCCGAGGGCAGGGGTTGGGCAGCCCCAGCATTTT.

This clonotype was recorded at least ten times. This chain uses TRBV3-1 with TRBJ1-1; 7 bases agree with TRBD1. This CDR3 contains 13 residues. Unmatched junction bases numbered 4, after V lost 5 bases and J lost 4 bases. Germline CDR1 and CDR2: LGHDT and YNNKEL (reference sequence). CDR3 in amino acids: CASSIQGVTEAFF. DNA for the CDR3: TGTGCCAGCAGCATCCAGGGGGTCACTGAAGCTTTCTTT.

This clonotype turned up a few times. The chain is built from TRBV7-9 and TRBJ2-1; D is unresolved. CDR1 is SEHNR, CDR2 FQNEAQ, per germline (reference sequence). Deletions cut 5 bases from V and 3 bases from J, with 14 bases between. This CDR3 contains 15 residues. CDR3 sequence: CASSTQRNHYNEQFF. DNA for the CDR3: TGTGCCAGCAGCACGCAGAGGAATCACTACAATGAGCAGTTCTTC.

This clonotype was detected only a few times. V and J are TRBV5-6 and TRBJ2-5; possibly TRBD1 for D (7 bases). Germline CDR1 SGHDT, CDR2 YYEEEE. This CDR3 spans 15 amino acids. The V end lost 6 bases, the J end lost 4 bases, and 19 bases lay between the germline ends. This CDR3 is CASIASSGGGETQYF. CDR3 bases: TGTGCCAGCATCGCCTCATCAGGGGGAGGAGAGACCCAGTACTTC. The whole variable domain, remainder taken from reference TRBV5-6 and TRBJ2-5, is DAGVTQSPTHLIKTRGQQVTLRCSPKSGHDTVSWYQQALGQGPQFIFQYYEEEERQRGNFPDRFSGHQFPNYSSELNVNALLLGDSALYLCASIASSGGGETQYFGPGTRLLVL.

In this sample, this clonotype turned up a few times. This chain uses TRBV15 with TRBJ1-1; 8 bases line up with TRBD1. V shed 1 base and J 1 base; nucleotides not matched to a gene: 5. Looked up from germline, CDR1 is LNHNV and CDR2 is YYDKDF (reference sequence). This CDR3 spans 16 amino acids. CDR3 region: CATSRVRGLGNTEAFF. The CDR3 nucleotides read TGTGCCACCAGCAGAGTCAGGGGGCTGGGGAACACTGAAGCTTTCTTT.

The chain uses TRBV5-1 and TRBJ2-3; TRBD1 agrees at 12 bases. Trimming took 5 bases from V and 4 from J; bases not matched to a gene: 5. Looked up from germline, CDR1 is SGHRS and CDR2 is YFSETQ. The CDR3 consists of 15 residues. The CDR3 nucleotides read TGCGCCAGCAGAGGGACAGGGGGCGCCGCAGATACGCAGTATTTT. This translates into CASRGTGGAADTQYF. Full variable domain (rest looked up from reference TRBV5-1 and TRBJ2-3): KAGVTQTPRYLIKTRGQQVTLSCSPISGHRSVSWYQQTPGQGLQFLFEYFSETQRNKGNFPGRFSGRQFSNSRSEMNVSTLELGDSALYLCASRGTGGAADTQYFGPGTRLTVL.

V gene TRBV7-7 combines with J gene TRBJ2-5; tentative D call: TRBD2 (6 bases). The CDR3 spans 14 residues. The V and J ends lost 5 bases and 4 bases respectively, with 14 bases between them. From germline, CDR1 is SSHAT and CDR2 FNYEAQ (reference sequence). The CDR3 loop is CASSRTAGLETQYF. As DNA, the CDR3 is TGTGCCAGCAGCCGTACGGCGGGATTAGAGACCCAGTACTTC.

This chain joins TRBV6-5 and TRBJ2-7, with TRBD1 matching over 8 bases. Germline V gene data show CDR1 as MNHEY and CDR2 as SVGAGI. Trimming removed 0 bases from V and 6 bases from J; junction bases left unmatched: 7. This CDR3 has 15 residues. The CDR3 sequence: CASSYSRTGSGEQYF. The CDR3 DNA follows: TGTGCCAGCAGTTACTCGCGGACAGGGTCAGGCGAGCAGTACTTC.

This clonotype was seen many times. The rearrangement uses TRBV11-1 and TRBJ2-1; tentatively, D is TRBD2 (5 bases). Germline CDR1 reads SGHAT; CDR2 reads FQDESV (reference sequence). CDR3 length: 12 residues. Trimming removed 7 bases at V and 5 bases at J, with 9 bases between. This CDR3 is CASTPGNNEQFF. The CDR3 DNA sequence: TGTGCCAGCACCCCGGGGAACAATGAGCAGTTCTTC.

The chain carries TRBV24-1 and TRBJ1-1; 10 bases line up with TRBD1. Germline assignment: CDR1 KGHDR and CDR2 SFDVKD. The length of the CDR3 is 14 residues. J lost 11 bases, V lost 4 bases, and 9 bases had no gene match. In DNA form, the CDR3 reads TGTGCCACCAGTGACCTTTACTTGGGACAGGGGGCTTTCTTT. Encoded protein: CATSDLYLGQGAFF.

The gene calls are TRBV29-1 and TRBJ2-7, with 10 positions matching TRBD2. V was clipped by 4 bases and J by 2 bases; unmatched bases: 5. Looked up from germline, CDR1 is SQVTM and CDR2 is ANQGSEA. The CDR3 extends over 14 amino acids. CDR3 sequence (DNA): TGCAGCGTTGGTTGGCTAGCGGGGGCCTACGAGCAGTACTTC. As protein: CSVGWLAGAYEQYF.

This clonotype was seen only a few times. The chain joins TRBV29-1 to TRBJ2-3; 8 nucleotides match TRBD2. Germline V lookup: CDR1 SQVTM, CDR2 ANQGSEA. CDR3 size: 15 residues. V shed 0 bases and J 3 bases; nucleotides not matched to a gene: 5. CDR3 nucleotide sequence: TGCAGCGTTGAAGATTTTACTAGCGGAACAGATACGCAGTATTTT. Encoded protein: CSVEDFTSGTDTQYF.

This clonotype has just a few counts. This chain uses TRBV7-3 with TRBJ1-6, with D unclear. The germline V gene has CDR1 SGHTA and CDR2 FQGTGA. The CDR3 has 13 amino acids. V was shortened by 9 bases and J by 4 bases, with 10 bases between the two germline ends. CDR3 DNA: TGTGCCAGTTCAGCAGATTATAATTCACCCCTCCACTTT. The encoded protein is CASSADYNSPLHF.

This clonotype was seen at least ten times. The V call is TRBV20-1, the J call TRBJ1-1; TRBD1 agrees at 7 bases. Trimming removed 2 bases from V and 2 bases from J; junction bases left unmatched: 2. The CDR3 extends over 13 amino acids. Germline lookup yields CDR1 DFQATT and CDR2 SNEGSKA (reference sequence). The CDR3 nucleotides are TGCAGTGCTAGACGACAGGGTAACACTGAAGCTTTCTTT. Translation: CSARRQGNTEAFF.

A few counts support this clonotype. J is TRBJ1-2 and V is TRBV27, with 7 bases that match TRBD1. The CDR3 has 14 amino acids. The germline gives CDR1 MNHEY, CDR2 SMNVEV (reference sequence). The ends lost 4 bases at V and 5 bases at J; junction bases unmatched: 7. The CDR3 nucleotides read TGTGCCAGCAGTTCCTACAGGGGCGAGTATGGCTACACCTTC. Its translation: CASSSYRGEYGYTF.

The V gene is TRBV27, the J gene TRBJ2-1; 7 bases fit TRBD1. The J segment lost 3 bases and the V segment lost 5 bases, leaving 13 bases of the junction unmatched. Germline CDR1 reads MNHEY; CDR2 reads SMNVEV (reference sequence). This CDR3 is built from 17 residues. CDR3 coding DNA: TGTGCCAGCAGTCTCCGATCACACCGGGACAGCTACAATGAGCAGTTCTTC. Protein product: CASSLRSHRDSYNEQFF.

This clonotype was recorded once. The chain employs TRBV7-8 and TRBJ1-2, with TRBD1 matching 7 bases. With 1 base clipped from V and 6 bases from J, the junction kept 20 bases outside the gene matches. Germline V CDR1 and CDR2: SGHVS, FQNEAQ. This CDR3 comprises 19 residues. The CDR3 DNA sequence: TGTGCCAGCAGCTTAGTGGCCAGGGGGTTCCACTTAGGATATGATGGCTACACCTTC. This translates into CASSLVARGFHLGYDGYTF.

This clonotype was observed many times. This chain joins TRBV29-1 and TRBJ2-2; 7 bases are a match to TRBD1. V shed 5 bases and J 1 base; nucleotides not matched to a gene: 7. Per the germline V gene, CDR1 is SQVTM and CDR2 is ANQGSEA. This CDR3 contains 15 residues. The CDR3 coding sequence is TGCAGCGTTCGAACGGGACAGATGAACACCGGGGAGCTGTTTTTT. Translating it yields CSVRTGQMNTGELFF.

The rearrangement uses TRBV4-2 and TRBJ1-6, with TRBD1 matching 8 bases. Germline loops: CDR1 LGHNA, CDR2 YNFKEQ. Unmatched junction bases numbered 3, after V lost 1 base and J lost 4 bases. The CDR3 length is 16 residues. The CDR3 is CASSQGQGTYNSPLHF. CDR3 coding DNA: TGTGCCAGCAGCCAAGGACAGGGGACTTATAATTCACCCCTCCACTTT.

There are a few counts of this clonotype. This chain links TRBV7-8 with TRBJ2-5, with TRBD2 identical over 7 bases. Germline loops: CDR1 SGHVS, CDR2 FQNEAQ. Trimming at V came to 5 bases and at J to 1 base, leaving 7 bases not matched to a gene. The CDR3 extends over 15 amino acids. The chain's CDR3 is CASSPVGGSQETQYF. The CDR3 DNA follows: TGTGCCAGCAGCCCGGTGGGAGGGTCCCAAGAGACCCAGTACTTC.